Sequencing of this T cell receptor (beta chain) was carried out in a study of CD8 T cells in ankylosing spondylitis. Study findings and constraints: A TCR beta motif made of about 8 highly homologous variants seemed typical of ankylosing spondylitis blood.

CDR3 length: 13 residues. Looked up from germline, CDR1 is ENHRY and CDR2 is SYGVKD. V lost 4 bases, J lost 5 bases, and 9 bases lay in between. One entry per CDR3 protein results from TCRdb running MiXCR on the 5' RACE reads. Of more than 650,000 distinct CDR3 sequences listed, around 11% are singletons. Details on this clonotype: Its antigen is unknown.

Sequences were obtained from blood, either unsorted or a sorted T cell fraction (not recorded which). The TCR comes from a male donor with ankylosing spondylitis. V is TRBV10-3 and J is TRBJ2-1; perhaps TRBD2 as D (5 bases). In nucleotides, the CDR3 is TGTGCCATCAGTGGGCTAGCCGACAATGAGCAGTTCTTC. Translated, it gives CAISGLADNEQFF.